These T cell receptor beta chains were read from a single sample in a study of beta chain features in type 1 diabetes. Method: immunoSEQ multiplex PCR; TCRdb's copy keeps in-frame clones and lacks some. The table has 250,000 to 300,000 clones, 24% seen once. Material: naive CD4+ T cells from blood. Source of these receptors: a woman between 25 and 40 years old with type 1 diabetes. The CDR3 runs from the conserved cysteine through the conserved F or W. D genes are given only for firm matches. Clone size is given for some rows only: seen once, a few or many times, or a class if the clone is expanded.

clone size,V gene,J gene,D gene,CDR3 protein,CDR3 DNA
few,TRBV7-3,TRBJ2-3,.,CASSHGEYTDTQYF,TGTGCCAGCAGCCACGGGGAATACACAGATACGCAGTATTTT
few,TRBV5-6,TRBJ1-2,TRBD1,CASSNPPGQSVYTF,TGTGCCAGCAGCAATCCCCCGGGACAGTCCGTCTACACCTTC
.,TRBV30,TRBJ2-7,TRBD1,CAWSPGQGSYEQYF,TGTGCCTGGAGTCCGGGACAGGGCTCCTACGAGCAGTACTTC
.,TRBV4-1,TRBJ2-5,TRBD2,CASSFPGLAGGETQYF,TGCGCCAGCAGCTTCCCTGGACTAGCGGGAGGAGAGACCCAGTACTTC
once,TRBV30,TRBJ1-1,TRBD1,CAWDRGLNTEAFF,TGTGCCTGGGACAGGGGTCTGAACACTGAAGCTTTCTTT
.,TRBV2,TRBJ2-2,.,CASSPTRNTGELFF,TGTGCCAGCAGCCCAACACGAAACACCGGGGAGCTGTTTTTT
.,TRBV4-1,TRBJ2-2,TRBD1,CASSQGGTGEIAGELFF,TGCGCCAGCAGCCAGGGCGGGACAGGCGAAATTGCCGGGGAGCTGTTTTTT
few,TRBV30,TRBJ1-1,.,CAWSGSPAFF,TGTGCCTGGAGTGGGAGTCCAGCTTTCTTT
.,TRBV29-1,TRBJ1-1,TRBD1,CSVLDRVRAEAFF,TGCAGCGTTCTGGACAGGGTACGGGCTGAAGCTTTCTTT
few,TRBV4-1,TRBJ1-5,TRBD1,CASSQDTAAGQGNQPQHF,TGCGCCAGCAGCCAAGATACGGCTGCCGGACAGGGAAATCAGCCCCAGCATTTT
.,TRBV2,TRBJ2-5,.,CASSGETDRHF,TGTGCCAGCAGTGGAGAGACTGACAGGCACTTC
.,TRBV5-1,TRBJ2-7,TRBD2,CASRSLAGSYEQYF,TGCGCCAGCAGAAGCCTAGCGGGGAGCTACGAGCAGTACTTC
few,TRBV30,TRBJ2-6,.,CAWSVSSGANVLTF,TGTGCCTGGAGTGTCTCCTCTGGGGCCAACGTCCTGACTTTC
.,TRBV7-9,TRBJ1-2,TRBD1,CASSLRQGNYGYTF,TGTGCCAGCAGCTTAAGACAGGGGAACTATGGCTACACCTTC
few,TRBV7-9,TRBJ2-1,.,CASSDIWLARNNEQFF,TGTGCCAGCAGCGATATTTGGCTAGCGAGGAACAATGAGCAGTTCTTC
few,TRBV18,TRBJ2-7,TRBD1,CASSPRQGAIHEQYF,TGTGCCAGCTCACCGCGGCAGGGGGCAATCCACGAGCAGTACTTC
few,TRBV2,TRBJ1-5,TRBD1,CASSRDRGTNQPQHF,TGTGCCAGCAGCCGGGACAGGGGAACCAATCAGCCCCAGCATTTT
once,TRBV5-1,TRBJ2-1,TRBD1,CASSLPGGNEQFF,TGCGCCAGCAGCTTACCAGGGGGCAATGAGCAGTTCTTC
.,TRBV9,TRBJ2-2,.,CASSVQNERTGELFF,TGTGCCAGCAGCGTACAAAACGAGCGCACCGGGGAGCTGTTTTTT
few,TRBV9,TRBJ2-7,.,CASSADTGFEQYF,TGTGCCAGCAGCGCTGATACAGGGTTCGAGCAGTACTTC
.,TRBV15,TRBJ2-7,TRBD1,CATSSDRASYEQYF,TGTGCCACCAGCAGCGACAGGGCATCCTACGAGCAGTACTTC
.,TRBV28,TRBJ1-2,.,CAIFSDKTYGYTF,TGTGCCATCTTCTCTGACAAGACGTATGGCTACACCTTC
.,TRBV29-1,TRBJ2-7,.,CSVCRAGYEQYF,TGCAGCGTTTGCAGGGCCGGCTACGAGCAGTACTTC
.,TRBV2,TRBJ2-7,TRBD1,CASSDRDRGYEQYF,TGTGCCAGCAGTGACCGGGACAGGGGCTACGAGCAGTACTTC
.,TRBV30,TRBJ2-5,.,CAWITEGYKYQETQYF,TGTGCCTGGATAACTGAGGGCTATAAGTACCAAGAGACCCAGTACTTC
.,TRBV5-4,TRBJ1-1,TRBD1,CASSSILDRGAEAFF,TGTGCCAGCAGCTCCATACTCGACAGGGGCGCTGAAGCTTTCTTT
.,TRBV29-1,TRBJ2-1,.,CSVEISGTYNEQFF,TGCAGCGTTGAGATTAGCGGAACCTACAATGAGCAGTTCTTC
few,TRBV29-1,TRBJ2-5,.,CSGNRVVAETQYF,TGCAGCGGTAACAGGGTGGTCGCAGAGACCCAGTACTTC
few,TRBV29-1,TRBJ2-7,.,CSVARGRSSYEQYF,TGCAGCGTTGCTAGGGGCAGGAGCTCCTACGAGCAGTACTTC
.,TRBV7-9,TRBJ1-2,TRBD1,CASSLTATGENGYTF,TGTGCCAGCAGCTTAACCGCGACAGGGGAGAATGGCTACACCTTC
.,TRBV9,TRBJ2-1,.,CASSAQGSTYNEQFF,TGTGCCAGCAGCGCGCAGGGGTCCACCTACAATGAGCAGTTCTTC
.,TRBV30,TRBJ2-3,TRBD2,CAWSTGLAGIADTQYF,TGTGCCTGGAGTACCGGACTAGCGGGAATTGCAGATACGCAGTATTTT
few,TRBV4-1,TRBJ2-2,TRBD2,CASSQVGRGWNTGELFF,TGCGCCAGCAGCCAAGTCGGGAGGGGGTGGAACACCGGGGAGCTGTTTTTT
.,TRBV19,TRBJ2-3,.,CATQGLGKGTDTQYF,TGTGCCACCCAAGGTTTGGGGAAGGGGACAGATACGCAGTATTTT
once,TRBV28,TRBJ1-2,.,CASTREVTGYTF,TGTGCCAGCACCCGGGAGGTGACGGGCTACACCTTC
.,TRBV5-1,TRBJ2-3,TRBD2,CASSRTGTTTDTQYF,TGCGCCAGCAGCCGGACGGGGACTACCACAGATACGCAGTATTTT
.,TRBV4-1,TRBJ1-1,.,CASSQAPSNTEAFF,TGCGCCAGCAGCCAAGCCCCCTCGAACACTGAAGCTTTCTTT
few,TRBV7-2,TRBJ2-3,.,CASSPELRQYF,TGTGCCAGCAGCCCGGAACTAAGACAGTATTTT
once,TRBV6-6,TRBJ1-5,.,CASSYSLQPQHF,TGTGCCAGCAGTTACTCTCTGCAGCCCCAGCATTTT
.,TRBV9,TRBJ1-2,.,CASSVSGLDGYTF,TGTGCCAGCAGCGTATCGGGGTTGGATGGCTACACCTTC
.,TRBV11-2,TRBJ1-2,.,CASSFHRRGTGDYGYTF,TGTGCCAGCAGCTTCCATCGCCGGGGTACCGGTGACTATGGCTACACCTTC
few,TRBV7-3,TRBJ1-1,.,CASSLLGVNTEAFF,TGTGCCAGCAGTCTACTCGGGGTGAACACTGAAGCTTTCTTT
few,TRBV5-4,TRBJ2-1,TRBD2,CASRGLAGGNEQFF,TGTGCCAGCAGGGGACTAGCGGGAGGGAATGAGCAGTTCTTC
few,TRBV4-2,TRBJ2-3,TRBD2,CASSQEISSGSISDTQYF,TGTGCCAGCAGCCAAGAAATTTCGAGCGGGAGTATATCAGATACGCAGTATTTT
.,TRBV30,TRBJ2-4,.,CAWNSGAKNIQYF,TGTGCCTGGAATTCGGGGGCCAAAAACATTCAGTACTTC